This record looks at one T cell receptor beta chain sequence and its context. CDR3 length equals 18 residues. J lost 8 bases, V lost 4 bases, and 13 bases had no gene match. Per the germline V gene, CDR1 is PRHDT and CDR2 is FYEKMQ (reference sequence). The sample originates from a study of CD8+ T cells in alopecia areata. After isolation, RNA underwent reverse transcription to generate cDNA as the sequencing template. The assay was immunoSEQ multiplex PCR, and TCRdb's table has in-frame clones only and misses some. The data show roughly 200,000 clones, 50% to 65% seen once. Treatment in this sample: oral pan-JAK inhibitor, 5-10 mg twice daily.

This clonotype originated in a human donor with alopecia areata. The sample was CD8+ T cells sorted from blood, taken at week 24, from a patient treated with tofacitinib. The V and J genes are TRBV13 and TRBJ2-1, with 14 bases matching TRBD2. Here the CDR3 DNA reads TGTGCCAGCAGCTCGGGACTAGCGGGGGCCACTTATGGGGATGAGCAGTTCTTC. Amino acids: CASSSGLAGATYGDEQFF.